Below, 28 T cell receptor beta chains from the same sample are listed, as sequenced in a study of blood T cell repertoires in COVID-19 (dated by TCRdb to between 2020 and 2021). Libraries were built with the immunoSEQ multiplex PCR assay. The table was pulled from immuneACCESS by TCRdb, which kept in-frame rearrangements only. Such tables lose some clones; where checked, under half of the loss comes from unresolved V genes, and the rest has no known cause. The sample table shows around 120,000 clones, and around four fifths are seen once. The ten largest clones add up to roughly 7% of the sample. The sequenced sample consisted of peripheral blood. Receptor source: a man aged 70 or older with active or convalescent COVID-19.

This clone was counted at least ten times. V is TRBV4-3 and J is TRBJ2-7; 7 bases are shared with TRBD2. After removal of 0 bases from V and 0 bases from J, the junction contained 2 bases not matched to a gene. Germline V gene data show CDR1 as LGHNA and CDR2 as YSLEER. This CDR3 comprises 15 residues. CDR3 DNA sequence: TGCGCCAGCAGCCAAGAAGGCGGGGGCTCCTACGAGCAGTACTTC. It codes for CASSQEGGGSYEQYF.

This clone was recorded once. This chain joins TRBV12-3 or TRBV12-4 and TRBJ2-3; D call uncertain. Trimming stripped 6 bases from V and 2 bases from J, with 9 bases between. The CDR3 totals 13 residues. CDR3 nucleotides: TGTGCCAGCAGCCGACGGGTCACAGATACGCAGTATTTT. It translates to CASSRRVTDTQYF.

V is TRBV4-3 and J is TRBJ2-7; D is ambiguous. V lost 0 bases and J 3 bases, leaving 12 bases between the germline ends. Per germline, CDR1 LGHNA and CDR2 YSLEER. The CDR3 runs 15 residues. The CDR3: CASSQEVAARYEQYF. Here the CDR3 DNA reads TGCGCCAGCAGCCAAGAAGTAGCAGCTCGCTACGAGCAGTACTTC.

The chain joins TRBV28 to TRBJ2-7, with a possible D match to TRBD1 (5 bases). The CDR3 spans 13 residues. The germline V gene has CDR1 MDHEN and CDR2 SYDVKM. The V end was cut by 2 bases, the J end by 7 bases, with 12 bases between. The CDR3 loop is CASSLPETAEQYF. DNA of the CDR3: TGTGCCAGCAGTTTACCAGAGACAGCTGAGCAGTACTTC.

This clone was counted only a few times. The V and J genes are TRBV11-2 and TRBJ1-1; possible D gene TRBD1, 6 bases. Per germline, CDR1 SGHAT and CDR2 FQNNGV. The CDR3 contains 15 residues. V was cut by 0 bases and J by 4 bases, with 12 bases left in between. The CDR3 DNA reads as TGTGCCAGCAGCTTAGAGGCAGGGGTGGGCACTGAAGCTTTCTTT. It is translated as CASSLEAGVGTEAFF.

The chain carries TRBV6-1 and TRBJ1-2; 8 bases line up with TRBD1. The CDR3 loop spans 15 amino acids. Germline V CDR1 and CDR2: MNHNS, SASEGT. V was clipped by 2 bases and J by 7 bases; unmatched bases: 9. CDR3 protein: CASSEHGQGLSGYTF. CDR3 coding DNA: TGTGCCAGCAGTGAACATGGACAGGGATTGTCTGGCTACACCTTC.

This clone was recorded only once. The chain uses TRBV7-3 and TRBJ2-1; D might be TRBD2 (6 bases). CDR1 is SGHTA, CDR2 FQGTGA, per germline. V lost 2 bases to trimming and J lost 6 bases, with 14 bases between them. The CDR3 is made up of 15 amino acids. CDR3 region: CASSLGPGVGNEQFF. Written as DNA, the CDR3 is TGTGCCAGCAGCTTAGGGCCGGGGGTCGGCAATGAGCAGTTCTTC. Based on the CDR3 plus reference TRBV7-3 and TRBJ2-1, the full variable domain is GAGVSQTPSNKVTEKGKYVELRCDPISGHTALYWYRQSLGQGPEFLIYFQGTGAADDSGLPNDRFFAVRPEGSVSTLKIQRTERGDSAVYLCASSLGPGVGNEQFFGPGTRLTVL.

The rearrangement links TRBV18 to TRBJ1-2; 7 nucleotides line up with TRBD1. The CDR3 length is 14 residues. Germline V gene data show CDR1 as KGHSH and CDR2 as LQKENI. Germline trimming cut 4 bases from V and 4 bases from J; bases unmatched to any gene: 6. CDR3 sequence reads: CASSLGDSIYGYTF. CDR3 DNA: TGTGCCAGCTCACTAGGGGACAGCATCTATGGCTACACCTTC.

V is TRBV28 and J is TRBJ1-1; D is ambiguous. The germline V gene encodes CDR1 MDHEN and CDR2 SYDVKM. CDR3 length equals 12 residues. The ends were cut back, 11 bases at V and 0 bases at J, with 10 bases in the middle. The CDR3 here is CAAGGMNTEAFF. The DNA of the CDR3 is TGTGCCGCAGGAGGGATGAACACTGAAGCTTTCTTT. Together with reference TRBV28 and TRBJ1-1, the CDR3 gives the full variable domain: DVKVTQSSRYLVKRTGEKVFLECVQDMDHENMFWYRQDPGLGLRLIYFSYDVKMKEKGDIPEGYSVSREKKERFSLILESASTNQTSMYLCAAGGMNTEAFFGQGTRLTVV.

The CDR3 DNA sequence: TGTGCCAGCACCGAGGCGGGGCATGGCTACACCTTC. Protein product: CASTEAGHGYTF. The chain uses TRBV6-5 and TRBJ1-2, with D possibly being TRBD1 (5 bases). Per germline, CDR1 MNHEY and CDR2 SVGAGI. Deletions cut 7 bases from V and 6 bases from J, with 12 bases between. The CDR3 is 12 amino acids.

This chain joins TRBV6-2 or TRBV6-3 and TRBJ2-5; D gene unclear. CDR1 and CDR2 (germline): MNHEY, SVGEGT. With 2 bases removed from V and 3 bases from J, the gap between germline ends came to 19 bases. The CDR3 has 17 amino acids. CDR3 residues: CASSYPAWAKQKETQYF. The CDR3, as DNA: TGTGCCAGCAGTTACCCGGCGTGGGCGAAGCAAAAAGAGACCCAGTACTTC.

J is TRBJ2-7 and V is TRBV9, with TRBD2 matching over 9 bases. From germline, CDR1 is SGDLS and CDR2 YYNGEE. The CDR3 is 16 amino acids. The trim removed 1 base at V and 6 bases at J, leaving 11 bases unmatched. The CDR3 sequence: CASSVLSGSPGSEQYF. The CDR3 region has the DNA TGTGCCAGCAGCGTACTTAGCGGGAGTCCCGGGAGCGAGCAGTACTTC.

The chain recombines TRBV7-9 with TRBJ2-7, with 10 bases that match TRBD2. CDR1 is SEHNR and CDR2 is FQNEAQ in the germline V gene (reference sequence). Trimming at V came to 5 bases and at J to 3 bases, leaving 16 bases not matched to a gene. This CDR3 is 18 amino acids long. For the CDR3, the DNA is TGTGCCAGCAGCAAAGGACACGTAGTAGCGGGAGGCAACTACGAGCAGTACTTC. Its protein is CASSKGHVVAGGNYEQYF.

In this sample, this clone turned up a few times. The CDR3 reads CASSFPLAPNEQFF. CDR3 in DNA: TGTGCCAGCAGCTTTCCACTAGCCCCCAATGAGCAGTTCTTC. J is TRBJ2-1 and V is TRBV5-6; tentatively, D is TRBD2 (6 bases). Trimming pared 2 bases from V and 6 bases from J, leaving 12 bases between. The CDR3 totals 14 residues. Germline CDR1 and CDR2: SGHDT and YYEEEE.

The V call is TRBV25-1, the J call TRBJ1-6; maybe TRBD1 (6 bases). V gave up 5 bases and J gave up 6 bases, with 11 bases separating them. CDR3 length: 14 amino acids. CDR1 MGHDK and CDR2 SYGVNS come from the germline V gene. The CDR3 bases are TGTGCCAGCAGTTACCGGGGGGCTAATTCACCCCTCCACTTT. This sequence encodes CASSYRGANSPLHF.

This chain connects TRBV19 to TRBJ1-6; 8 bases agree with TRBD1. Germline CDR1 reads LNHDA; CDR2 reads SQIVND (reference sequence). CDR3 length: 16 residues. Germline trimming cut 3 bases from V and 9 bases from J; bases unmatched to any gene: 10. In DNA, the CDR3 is TGTGCCAGTAGTATCATCCCAGGGGGCGGTGGTTCACCCCTCCACTTT. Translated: CASSIIPGGGGSPLHF.

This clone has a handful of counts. The CDR3 nucleotides are TGTGCCAGCAGCTTAGCGGGGACAGGGGCCACGGGGGAGCAGTACTTC. Protein product: CASSLAGTGATGEQYF. This chain connects TRBV7-9 to TRBJ2-7, with 10 bases identical to TRBD1. Germline loops: CDR1 SEHNR, CDR2 FQNEAQ (reference sequence). The CDR3 is made up of 16 amino acids. With V trimmed by 0 bases and J by 7 bases, 9 bases remained unmatched.

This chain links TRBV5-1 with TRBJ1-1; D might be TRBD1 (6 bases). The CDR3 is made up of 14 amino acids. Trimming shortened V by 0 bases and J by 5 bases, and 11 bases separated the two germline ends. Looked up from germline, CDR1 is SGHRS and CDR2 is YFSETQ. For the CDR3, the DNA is TGCGCCAGCAGCTTGGTTGGGGGGGCGACTGAAGCTTTCTTT. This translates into CASSLVGGATEAFF. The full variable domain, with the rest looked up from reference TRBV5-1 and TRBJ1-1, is KAGVTQTPRYLIKTRGQQVTLSCSPISGHRSVSWYQQTPGQGLQFLFEYFSETQRNKGNFPGRFSGRQFSNSRSEMNVSTLELGDSALYLCASSLVGGATEAFFGQGTRLTVV.

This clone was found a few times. The DNA for the CDR3 is TGTGCCAGCAGCCCTAACCCCCTCACCTCTGGAAACACCATATATTTT. Its protein is CASSPNPLTSGNTIYF. The chain uses TRBV7-9 and TRBJ1-3; D is unresolved. V shed 5 bases and J shed 0 bases, with 14 bases lying between them. The CDR3 covers 16 residues. Germline loops: CDR1 SEHNR, CDR2 FQNEAQ (reference sequence).

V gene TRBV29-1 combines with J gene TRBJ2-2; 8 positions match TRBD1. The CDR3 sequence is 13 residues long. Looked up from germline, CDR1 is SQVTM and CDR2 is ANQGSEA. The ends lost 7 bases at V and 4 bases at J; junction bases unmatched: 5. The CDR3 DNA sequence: TGCAGCGCCGGGGACAGGACCACCGGGGAGCTGTTTTTT. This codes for CSAGDRTTGELFF.

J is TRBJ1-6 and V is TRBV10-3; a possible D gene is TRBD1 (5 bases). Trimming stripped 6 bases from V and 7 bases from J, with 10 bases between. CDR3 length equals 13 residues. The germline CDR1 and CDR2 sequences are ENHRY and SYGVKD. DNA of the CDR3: TGTGCCATCAGGCGGGACCAGAATTCACCCCTCCACTTT. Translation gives CAIRRDQNSPLHF.

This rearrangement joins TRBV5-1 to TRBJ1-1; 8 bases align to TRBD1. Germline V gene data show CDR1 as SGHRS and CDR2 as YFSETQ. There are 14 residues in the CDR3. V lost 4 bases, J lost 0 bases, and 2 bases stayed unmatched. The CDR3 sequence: CASSMTGVNTEAFF. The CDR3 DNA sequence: TGCGCCAGCAGCATGACAGGGGTGAACACTGAAGCTTTCTTT.

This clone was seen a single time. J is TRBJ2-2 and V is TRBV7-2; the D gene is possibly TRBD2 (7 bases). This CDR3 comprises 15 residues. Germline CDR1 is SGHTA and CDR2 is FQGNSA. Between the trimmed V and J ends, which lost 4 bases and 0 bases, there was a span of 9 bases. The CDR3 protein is CASSWRGPNTGELFF. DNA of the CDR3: TGTGCCAGCAGCTGGCGGGGGCCGAACACCGGGGAGCTGTTTTTT. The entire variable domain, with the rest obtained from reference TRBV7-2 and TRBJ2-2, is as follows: GAGVSQSPSNKVTEKGKDVELRCDPISGHTALYWYRQSLGQGLEFLIYFQGNSAPDKSGLPSDRFSAERTGGSVSTLTIQRTQQEDSAVYLCASSWRGPNTGELFFGEGSRLTVL.

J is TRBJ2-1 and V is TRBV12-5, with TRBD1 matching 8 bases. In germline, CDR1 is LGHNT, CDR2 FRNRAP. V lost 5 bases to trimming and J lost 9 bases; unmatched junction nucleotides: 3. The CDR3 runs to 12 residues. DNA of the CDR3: TGTGCTAGTGGTATAGACAGGGGTGAGCAGTTCTTC. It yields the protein CASGIDRGEQFF.

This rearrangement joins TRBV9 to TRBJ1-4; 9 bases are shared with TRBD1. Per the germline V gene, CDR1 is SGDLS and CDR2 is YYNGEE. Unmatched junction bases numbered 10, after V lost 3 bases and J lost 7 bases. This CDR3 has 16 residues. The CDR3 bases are TGTGCCAGCAGCGAGACCGCCGGGACAGGGTCTGAAAAACTGTTTTTT. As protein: CASSETAGTGSEKLFF. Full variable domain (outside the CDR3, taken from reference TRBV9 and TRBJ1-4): DSGVTQTPKHLITATGQRVTLRCSPRSGDLSVYWYQQSLDQGLQFLIQYYNGEERAKGNILERFSAQQFPDLHSELNLSSLELGDSALYFCASSETAGTGSEKLFFGSGTQLSVL.

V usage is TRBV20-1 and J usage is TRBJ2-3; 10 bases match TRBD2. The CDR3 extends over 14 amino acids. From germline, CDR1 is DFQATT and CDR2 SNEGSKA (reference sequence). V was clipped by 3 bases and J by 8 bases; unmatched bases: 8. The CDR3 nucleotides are TGCAGTGCTAGTCTCGCTAGCGGGGGTGGTACGCAGTATTTT. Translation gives CSASLASGGGTQYF.

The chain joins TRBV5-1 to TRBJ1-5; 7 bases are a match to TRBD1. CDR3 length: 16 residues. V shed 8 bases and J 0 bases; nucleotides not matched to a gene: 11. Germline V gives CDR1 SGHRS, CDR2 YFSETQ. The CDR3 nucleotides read TGCGCCAGAGAGGACAGGCTACTCTATAGCAATCAGCCCCAGCATTTT. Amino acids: CAREDRLLYSNQPQHF.

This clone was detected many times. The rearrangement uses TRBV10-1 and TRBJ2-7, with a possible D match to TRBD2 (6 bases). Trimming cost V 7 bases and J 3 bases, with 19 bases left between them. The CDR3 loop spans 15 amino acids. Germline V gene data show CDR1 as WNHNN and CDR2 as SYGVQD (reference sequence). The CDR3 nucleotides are TGCGCCAGCACCGGGACGTTTAGCGGAAACTACGAGCAGTACTTC. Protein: CASTGTFSGNYEQYF.